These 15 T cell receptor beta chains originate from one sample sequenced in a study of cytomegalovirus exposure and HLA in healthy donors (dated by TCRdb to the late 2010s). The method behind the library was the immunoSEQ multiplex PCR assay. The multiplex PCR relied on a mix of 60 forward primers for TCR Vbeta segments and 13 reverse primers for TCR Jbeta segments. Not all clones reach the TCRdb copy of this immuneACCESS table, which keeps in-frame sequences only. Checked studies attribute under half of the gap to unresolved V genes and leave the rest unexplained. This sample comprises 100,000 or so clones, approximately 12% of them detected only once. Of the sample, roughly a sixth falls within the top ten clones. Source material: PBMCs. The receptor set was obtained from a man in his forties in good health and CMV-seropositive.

The CDR3 coding sequence is TGTGCCATCAGTGACCGGACTAGCGGGACTTTACAGCAGTTCTTC. It translates to CAISDRTSGTLQQFF. The chain employs TRBV10-3 and TRBJ2-1; 12 nucleotides line up with TRBD2. Germline-derived CDR1 and CDR2 are ENHRY and SYGVKD. The V segment lost 3 bases and the J segment 11 bases; nucleotides outside the gene matches: 8. The length of the CDR3 is 15 residues.

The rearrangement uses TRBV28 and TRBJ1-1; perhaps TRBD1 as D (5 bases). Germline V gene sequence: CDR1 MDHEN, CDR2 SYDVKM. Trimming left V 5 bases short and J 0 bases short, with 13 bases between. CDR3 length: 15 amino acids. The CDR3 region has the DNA TGTGCCAGCAGTCCGGGGGGACGGTTGAACACTGAAGCTTTCTTT. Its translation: CASSPGGRLNTEAFF.

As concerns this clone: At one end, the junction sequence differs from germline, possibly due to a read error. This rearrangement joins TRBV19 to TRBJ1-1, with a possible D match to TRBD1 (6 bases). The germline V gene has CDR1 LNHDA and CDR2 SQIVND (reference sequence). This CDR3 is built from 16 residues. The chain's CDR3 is CASSNWGLRANAEAFF. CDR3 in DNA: TGTGCCAGTAGTAACTGGGGGCTCAGGGCGAACGCTGAAGCTTTCTTT.

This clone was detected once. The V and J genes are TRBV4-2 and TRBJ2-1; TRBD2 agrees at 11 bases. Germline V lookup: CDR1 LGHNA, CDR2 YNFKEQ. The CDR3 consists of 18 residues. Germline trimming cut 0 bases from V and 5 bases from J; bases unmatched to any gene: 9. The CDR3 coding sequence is TGTGCCAGCAGCCAAGATGAACTAGCGGGAGTAGGGAACAATGAGCAGTTCTTC. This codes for CASSQDELAGVGNNEQFF.

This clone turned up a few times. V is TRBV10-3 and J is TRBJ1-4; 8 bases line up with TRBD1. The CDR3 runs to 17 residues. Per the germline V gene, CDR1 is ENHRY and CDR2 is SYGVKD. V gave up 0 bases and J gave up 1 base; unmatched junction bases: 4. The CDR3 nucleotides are TGTGCCATCAGTGAGTCCCCCGGGACAGGAACTAATGAAAAACTGTTTTTT. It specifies CAISESPGTGTNEKLFF.

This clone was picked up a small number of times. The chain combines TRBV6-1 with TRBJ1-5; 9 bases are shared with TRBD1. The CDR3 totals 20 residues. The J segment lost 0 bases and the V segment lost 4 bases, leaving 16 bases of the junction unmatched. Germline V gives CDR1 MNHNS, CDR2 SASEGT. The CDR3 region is CASSGTGGAWVRGSNQPQHF. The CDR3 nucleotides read TGTGCCAGCAGTGGAACAGGGGGCGCGTGGGTTCGGGGTAGCAATCAGCCCCAGCATTTT.

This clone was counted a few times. CDR3 residues: CSAGASETQYF. The CDR3 nucleotides read TGCAGTGCAGGAGCTTCCGAGACCCAGTACTTC. This chain joins TRBV20-1 and TRBJ2-5; D not certain. The length of the CDR3 is 11 residues. Between the trimmed V and J ends, which lost 6 bases and 5 bases, there was a span of 10 bases. CDR1 is DFQATT, CDR2 SNEGSKA, per germline (reference sequence).

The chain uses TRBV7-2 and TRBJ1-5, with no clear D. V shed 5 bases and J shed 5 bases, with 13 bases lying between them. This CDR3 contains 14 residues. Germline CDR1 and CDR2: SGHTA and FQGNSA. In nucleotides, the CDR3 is TGTGCCAGCAGCCTACGGAGAGGGCATCAGCCCCAGCATTTT. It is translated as CASSLRRGHQPQHF.

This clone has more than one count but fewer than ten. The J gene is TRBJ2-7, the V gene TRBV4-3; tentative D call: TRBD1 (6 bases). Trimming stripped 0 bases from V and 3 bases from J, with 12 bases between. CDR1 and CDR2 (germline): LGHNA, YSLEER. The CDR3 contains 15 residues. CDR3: CASSQDAGADYEQYF. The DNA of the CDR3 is TGCGCCAGCAGCCAAGATGCAGGGGCAGACTACGAGCAGTACTTC.

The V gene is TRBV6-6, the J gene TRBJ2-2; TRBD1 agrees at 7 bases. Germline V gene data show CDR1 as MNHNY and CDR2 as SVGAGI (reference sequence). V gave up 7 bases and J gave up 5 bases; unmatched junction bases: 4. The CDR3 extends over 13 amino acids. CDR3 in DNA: TGTGCCAGCATCATGACAGGGACCGGGGAGCTGTTTTTT. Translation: CASIMTGTGELFF.

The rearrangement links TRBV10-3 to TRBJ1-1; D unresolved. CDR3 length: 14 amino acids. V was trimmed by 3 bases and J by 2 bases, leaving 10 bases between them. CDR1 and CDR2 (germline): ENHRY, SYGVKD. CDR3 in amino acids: CAISEGDGNTEAFF. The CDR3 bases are TGTGCCATCAGTGAAGGAGACGGTAACACTGAAGCTTTCTTT.

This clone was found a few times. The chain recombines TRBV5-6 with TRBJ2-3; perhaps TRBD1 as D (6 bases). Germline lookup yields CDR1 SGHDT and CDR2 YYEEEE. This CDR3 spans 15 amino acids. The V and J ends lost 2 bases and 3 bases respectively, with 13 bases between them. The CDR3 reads CASSFFTGFTDTQYF. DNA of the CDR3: TGTGCCAGCAGCTTCTTTACAGGGTTTACAGATACGCAGTATTTT.

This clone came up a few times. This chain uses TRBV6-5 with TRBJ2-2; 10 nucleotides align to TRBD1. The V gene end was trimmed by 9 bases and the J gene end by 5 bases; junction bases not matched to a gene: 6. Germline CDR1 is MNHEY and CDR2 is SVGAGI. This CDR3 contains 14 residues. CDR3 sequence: CASRQGATTGELFF. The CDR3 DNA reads TGTGCCAGTAGACAGGGGGCAACGACCGGGGAGCTGTTTTTT.

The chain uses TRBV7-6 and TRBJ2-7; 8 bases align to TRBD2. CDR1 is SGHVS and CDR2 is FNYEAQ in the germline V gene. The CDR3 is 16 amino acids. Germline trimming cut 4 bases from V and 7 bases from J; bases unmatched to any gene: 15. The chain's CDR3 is CASSSPPGLGPWEQYF. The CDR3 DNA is TGTGCCAGCAGCTCCCCCCCGGGACTAGGTCCTTGGGAGCAGTACTTC.

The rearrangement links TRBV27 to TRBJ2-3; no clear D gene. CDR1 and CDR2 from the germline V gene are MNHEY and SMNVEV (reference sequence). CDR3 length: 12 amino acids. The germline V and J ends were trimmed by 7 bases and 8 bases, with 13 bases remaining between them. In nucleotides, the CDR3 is TGTGCCAGCATCCTAGGTGTGGGTACGCAGTATTTT. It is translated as CASILGVGTQYF.